The present entry profiles one T cell receptor beta chain with its context. The junction had 15 bases not matched to a gene; V was cut back by 4 bases and J by 6 bases. Germline assignment: CDR1 SGHDN and CDR2 FVKESK. The CDR3 consists of 16 residues. These data originate in a study of shared T cell receptors in the human thymus. Using immunoSEQ multiplex PCR, the repertoire was profiled, and TCRdb retains in-frame clones only, with some absent. Counted here are over 65,000 clones, around 96% occurring once; the ten biggest clones make up around 0.033%. This TCR was sampled from a human donor. Sequencing input: thymocytes. The rearrangement uses TRBV14 and TRBJ2-7, with TRBD1 matching 7 bases. CDR3 coding DNA: TGTGCCAGCAGCCCATCAGGGGGAACCCATCCATGCGAGCAGTACTTC. It translates to CASSPSGGTHPCEQYF.